This TCR beta chain was sequenced during a study of siplizumab effects on memory and regulatory T cells. Profiled with immunoSEQ multiplex PCR; TCRdb holds only in-frame clones, not every one. The data show 50,000 to 75,000 clones, with 79% seen just once and 0.35% to 0.5% held by the top ten. General observations from the study: Confirmation was lacking for the suppressive function of proliferating Tregs derived from siplizumab cultures. Mappable alloreactive CD4+ clones came from Treg cells 68.8% of the time on average with siplizumab, against around 25% in controls. Naive T cells appeared more varied than memory cells and looked like key alloresponse contributors.

With respect to this clone: Its antigen is not identified.

V was trimmed by 2 bases and J by 4 bases, leaving 6 bases between them. CDR1 SNHLY and CDR2 FYNNEI come from the germline V gene. The CDR3 totals 12 residues. Sequence data were generated for unstimulated naive, memory, effector memory and TEMRA subsets in three donor pairs. This sequence was found in a human donor in good health. This chain uses TRBV2 with TRBJ2-7; D is undetermined. The sequencing input was memory CD4+ T cells sorted from blood. CDR3 amino acids: CASSEIVYEQYF. CDR3 in DNA: TGTGCCAGCAGTGAAATTGTGTACGAGCAGTACTTC.